This TCR beta chain comes out of a study of beta chain features in type 1 diabetes. As every portion of the isolated RNA was reverse transcribed, the sequencing read expressed TCRB transcripts. Sequenced by immunoSEQ multiplex PCR; TCRdb stores in-frame clones only, minus some. The sample includes 150,000 or so clones, 8% to 8.5% of them seen just once. Trimming stripped 7 bases from V and 3 bases from J, with 18 bases between. CDR3 length equals 16 residues. Germline loops: CDR1 LGHNA, CDR2 YSLEER. The study's findings and limits: All four CD4+ subsets from Type 1 diabetes patients carried moderately but significantly shorter TCRB CDR3s. The analysis here could not establish whether HLA type shapes TCRB rearrangement.

Remarks on this clone: The antigen remains undetermined.

V is TRBV4-3 and J is TRBJ2-2, with D possibly being TRBD2 (5 bases). The specimen was central memory CD4+ T cells from blood. The sequence was collected from a woman between 18 and 30 years old with type 1 diabetes. CDR3: CASTHLGLADTGELFF. The CDR3 bases are TGCGCCAGCACCCACCTCGGGCTAGCCGACACCGGGGAGCTGTTTTTT.